A single sample is the source of the 24 T cell receptor beta chains below, sequenced in a study of blood T cell repertoires in COVID-19. Measured with immunoSEQ multiplex PCR; TCRdb has only the in-frame clones, and not every one. The sample contains some 240,000 clones, more than 65% of which appear only once. Sequencing used peripheral blood. These receptors were obtained from a woman aged 35 to 49 who had recovered from COVID-19.

This clone was seen at least ten times. The chain uses TRBV7-3 and TRBJ1-1; unclear D gene. The V end lost 6 bases, the J end lost 0 bases, and 8 bases lay between the germline ends. Germline CDR1 reads SGHTA; CDR2 reads FQGTGA. The CDR3 loop spans 13 amino acids. This CDR3 is CASRRMMNTEAFF. DNA for the CDR3: TGTGCCAGCAGGCGCATGATGAACACTGAAGCTTTCTTT.

This clone turned up a few times. This chain uses TRBV7-9 with TRBJ2-2, with D uncertain. Germline CDR1 SEHNR, CDR2 FQNEAQ (reference sequence). The CDR3 spans 14 residues. V gave up 3 bases and J gave up 7 bases, with 12 bases separating them. CDR3 coding DNA: TGTGCCAGCAGCTTTAGCCCGAACGGCGGGGAGCTGTTTTTT. It yields the protein CASSFSPNGGELFF.

A word on this clone: The same CDR3 can be traced to other DNA sequences in this sample. V and J are TRBV3-1 (or the pseudogene TRBV3-2) and TRBJ1-3, with TRBD1 as a possible D gene (5 bases). Trimming stripped 2 bases from V and 0 bases from J, with 5 bases between. Germline loops: CDR1 LGHDT, CDR2 YNNKEL (reference sequence). This CDR3 contains 14 residues. The DNA for the CDR3 is TGTGCCAGCAGCCAACAGGGCTCTGGAAACACCATATATTTT. Encoded protein: CASSQQGSGNTIYF.

The genes are TRBV29-1 and TRBJ1-1; D is ambiguous. This CDR3 is 14 amino acids long. The germline V gene has CDR1 SQVTM and CDR2 ANQGSEA. V dropped 5 bases and J dropped 1 base, with 14 bases sitting between them. This chain's CDR3 is CSVHFSWANTEAFF. In nucleotides, the CDR3 is TGCAGCGTTCACTTTAGTTGGGCGAACACTGAAGCTTTCTTT.

The chain combines TRBV12-3 or TRBV12-4 with TRBJ1-2, with 8 bases fitting TRBD1. The CDR3 consists of 12 residues. V shed 5 bases and J 6 bases; nucleotides not matched to a gene: 2. The CDR3 is CASSTGGDGYTF. Here the CDR3 DNA reads TGTGCCAGCAGTACAGGGGGAGATGGCTACACCTTC.

The count of this clone is one. This rearrangement joins TRBV25-1 to TRBJ1-6, with 8 bases matching TRBD1. CDR1 is MGHDK and CDR2 is SYGVNS in the germline V gene. V was clipped by 3 bases and J by 9 bases; unmatched bases: 10. CDR3 length: 16 amino acids. The CDR3 protein is CASSDPRTGSSSPLHF. In nucleotides, the CDR3 is TGTGCCAGCAGTGATCCACGGACAGGGTCCAGTTCACCCCTCCACTTT.

The V gene is TRBV6-1, the J gene TRBJ1-2; D unresolved. Trimming shortened V by 1 base and J by 3 bases, and 9 bases separated the two germline ends. The CDR3 totals 14 residues. Germline CDR1 reads MNHNS; CDR2 reads SASEGT. The CDR3 DNA sequence: TGTGCCAGCAGTGAAGTCGAGGGATACTATGGCTACACCTTC. Amino acids: CASSEVEGYYGYTF.

The chain employs TRBV5-6 and TRBJ1-4; TRBD1 agrees at 8 bases. The CDR3 spans 14 residues. Germline CDR1 is SGHDT and CDR2 is YYEEEE. Trimming removed 4 bases from V and 7 bases from J; junction bases left unmatched: 6. This CDR3 is CASSRTGSGEKLFF. In DNA, the CDR3 is TGTGCCAGCAGCCGGACAGGGTCTGGTGAAAAACTGTTTTTT. Variable domain in full (rest from reference TRBV5-6 and TRBJ1-4): DAGVTQSPTHLIKTRGQQVTLRCSPKSGHDTVSWYQQALGQGPQFIFQYYEEEERQRGNFPDRFSGHQFPNYSSELNVNALLLGDSALYLCASSRTGSGEKLFFGSGTQLSVL.

This clone was recorded a few times. The chain is built from TRBV6-5 and TRBJ2-7; D may be TRBD1 (5 bases). Between the trimmed V and J ends, which lost 5 bases and 3 bases, there was a span of 11 bases. The CDR3 has 13 residues. CDR1 is MNHEY and CDR2 is SVGAGI in the germline V gene. The CDR3 loop reads CASSRQSFYEQYF. For the CDR3, the DNA is TGTGCCAGCAGTCGACAGTCTTTCTACGAGCAGTACTTC.

CDR3 in amino acids: CAISEYLAGADTQYF. In DNA, the CDR3 is TGTGCCATCAGTGAGTACCTAGCGGGGGCAGATACGCAGTATTTT. The rearrangement links TRBV10-3 to TRBJ2-3, with 10 bases identical to TRBD2. J lost 4 bases, V lost 1 base, and 2 bases had no gene match. This CDR3 contains 15 residues. CDR1 and CDR2 from the germline V gene are ENHRY and SYGVKD.

This chain joins TRBV3-1 (or the pseudogene TRBV3-2) and TRBJ1-4; 7 nucleotides align to TRBD1. Germline loops: CDR1 LGHDT, CDR2 YNNKEL (reference sequence). The V segment lost 4 bases and the J segment 7 bases; nucleotides outside the gene matches: 9. This CDR3 is built from 15 residues. CDR3 in DNA: TGTGCCAGCAGCCCCAGGGACAGACCTGGTGAAAAACTGTTTTTT. It specifies CASSPRDRPGEKLFF.

The V and J genes are TRBV27 and TRBJ1-1; no reliable D call. Germline loops: CDR1 MNHEY, CDR2 SMNVEV (reference sequence). The CDR3 runs to 14 residues. The V end was cut by 2 bases, the J end by 4 bases, with 11 bases between. The CDR3 reads CASSLVGFSTEAFF. CDR3 nucleotides: TGTGCCAGCAGTTTAGTGGGCTTCAGCACTGAAGCTTTCTTT.

V is TRBV3-1 (or the pseudogene TRBV3-2) and J is TRBJ2-7; D gene uncertain. CDR1 is LGHDT, CDR2 YNNKEL, per germline (reference sequence). The V end was cut by 0 bases, the J end by 9 bases, with 15 bases between. The CDR3 is made up of 14 amino acids. The CDR3 DNA reads as TGTGCCAGCAGCCAAGACTTGGGCTCTCTCGGGCAGTACTTC. Translated, it gives CASSQDLGSLGQYF.

J is TRBJ2-1 and V is TRBV3-1 (or the pseudogene TRBV3-2); 7 bases map to TRBD1. CDR3 length equals 14 residues. The germline V gene has CDR1 LGHDT and CDR2 YNNKEL (reference sequence). V lost 2 bases to trimming and J lost 8 bases; unmatched junction nucleotides: 6. Here the CDR3 DNA reads TGTGCCAGCAGCCAAACCCTAACAGGGGATGAGCAGTTCTTC. Its translation: CASSQTLTGDEQFF.

The genes are TRBV28 and TRBJ1-2; D perhaps matches TRBD1 (5 bases). The CDR3 length is 12 residues. Germline CDR1 MDHEN, CDR2 SYDVKM. V was trimmed by 8 bases and J by 7 bases, leaving 14 bases between them. As DNA, the CDR3 is TGTGCCAGCCTTCGGTCGGGGGGTGGCTACACCTTC. Protein product: CASLRSGGGYTF.

This clone was seen once. This chain uses TRBV29-1 with TRBJ2-3; D gene uncertain. Deletions cut 2 bases from V and 1 base from J, with 4 bases between. CDR1 is SQVTM, CDR2 ANQGSEA, per germline. The CDR3 loop spans 12 amino acids. The chain's CDR3 is CSVETGTDTQYF. Here the CDR3 DNA reads TGCAGCGTTGAAACAGGCACAGATACGCAGTATTTT.

This chain joins TRBV10-3 and TRBJ2-1; tentative D call: TRBD2 (6 bases). From germline, CDR1 is ENHRY and CDR2 SYGVKD. The CDR3 is 13 residues long. V lost 6 bases to trimming and J lost 6 bases, with 12 bases between them. The CDR3 here is CAIRAGGANEQFF. The CDR3 DNA sequence: TGTGCCATCAGAGCGGGTGGGGCCAATGAGCAGTTCTTC.

The chain uses TRBV9 and TRBJ1-1; possible D gene TRBD1, 5 bases. Germline V gene lookup returns CDR1 SGDLS and CDR2 YYNGEE. The germline V and J ends were trimmed by 4 bases and 1 base, with 8 bases remaining between them. The CDR3 runs 13 residues. This chain's CDR3 is CASSPQGNTEAFF. DNA of the CDR3: TGTGCCAGCAGCCCCCAGGGGAACACTGAAGCTTTCTTT.

This clone was seen a few times. The chain combines TRBV4-3 with TRBJ1-6; D not certain. V was pared by 0 bases and J by 8 bases, with 8 bases between. This CDR3 contains 14 residues. CDR1 is LGHNA and CDR2 is YSLEER in the germline V gene. The CDR3 sequence: CASSQDMADSPLHF. The DNA for the CDR3 is TGCGCCAGCAGCCAAGACATGGCGGATTCACCCCTCCACTTT.

The V call is TRBV28, the J call TRBJ2-7; D perhaps matches TRBD1 (6 bases). Germline loops: CDR1 MDHEN, CDR2 SYDVKM. Between the trimmed V and J ends, which lost 7 bases and 0 bases, there was a span of 16 bases. This CDR3 is built from 15 residues. The CDR3: CASNQRTASSYEQYF. CDR3 DNA sequence: TGTGCCAGCAATCAAAGGACAGCGTCCTCCTACGAGCAGTACTTC.

This clone was seen just once. The genes are TRBV7-9 and TRBJ2-5, with TRBD1 matching over 8 bases. The trim removed 2 bases at V and 5 bases at J, leaving 4 bases unmatched. The CDR3 sequence is 14 residues long. Germline CDR1 is SEHNR and CDR2 is FQNEAQ (reference sequence). The CDR3 DNA sequence: TGTGCCAGCAGCTTACAGGGGGCAAAGGAGACCCAGTACTTC. This gives the protein CASSLQGAKETQYF.

The gene calls are TRBV19 and TRBJ1-5; 7 bases match TRBD1. The CDR3 runs to 17 residues. The junction had 18 bases not matched to a gene; V was cut back by 4 bases and J by 9 bases. The germline gives CDR1 LNHDA, CDR2 SQIVND (reference sequence). The CDR3: CASSNPSGTASDVPQHF. The CDR3 DNA reads TGTGCCAGTAGTAACCCCTCCGGGACAGCGAGCGATGTGCCCCAGCATTTT.

J is TRBJ2-5 and V is TRBV18, with D perhaps matching TRBD2 (5 bases). V was pared by 2 bases and J by 2 bases, with 12 bases between. The CDR3 loop spans 15 amino acids. Germline V gives CDR1 KGHSH, CDR2 LQKENI. CDR3 nucleotides: TGTGCCAGCTCACCAGGCGGGCGCGTACAAGAGACCCAGTACTTC. Protein sequence: CASSPGGRVQETQYF.

This clone was observed once. Here the CDR3 reads CSVELAGQGYRRGGYTF. In DNA form, the CDR3 reads TGCAGCGTTGAATTAGCTGGACAGGGGTATCGCCGAGGAGGCTACACCTTC. The chain joins TRBV29-1 to TRBJ1-2; 9 nucleotides agree with TRBD1. This CDR3 is 17 amino acids long. Germline CDR1 SQVTM, CDR2 ANQGSEA. V was pared by 2 bases and J by 8 bases, with 18 bases of the junction left unmatched.